Detailed here is one TCR beta chain. These data are taken from a study of T cell changes during pregnancy in multiple sclerosis. Trimming removed 6 bases from V and 0 bases from J; junction bases left unmatched: 9. Germline CDR1 reads MNHEY; CDR2 reads SMNVEV (reference sequence). This CDR3 region has 18 residues. Measured with immunoSEQ multiplex PCR; TCRdb has only the in-frame clones, and not every one. The sample carries roughly 100,000 clones, roughly nine tenths recorded once. The sequencing used peripheral blood, collected before pregnancy. V gene TRBV27 combines with J gene TRBJ2-6, with TRBD1 matching 9 bases. The receptor's source is a female donor with multiple sclerosis, enrolled in a pregnancy study. The CDR3 is CASRTGTGKYSGANVLTF. The DNA of the CDR3 is TGTGCCAGCAGGACCGGGACAGGGAAGTACTCTGGGGCCAACGTCCTGACTTTC.